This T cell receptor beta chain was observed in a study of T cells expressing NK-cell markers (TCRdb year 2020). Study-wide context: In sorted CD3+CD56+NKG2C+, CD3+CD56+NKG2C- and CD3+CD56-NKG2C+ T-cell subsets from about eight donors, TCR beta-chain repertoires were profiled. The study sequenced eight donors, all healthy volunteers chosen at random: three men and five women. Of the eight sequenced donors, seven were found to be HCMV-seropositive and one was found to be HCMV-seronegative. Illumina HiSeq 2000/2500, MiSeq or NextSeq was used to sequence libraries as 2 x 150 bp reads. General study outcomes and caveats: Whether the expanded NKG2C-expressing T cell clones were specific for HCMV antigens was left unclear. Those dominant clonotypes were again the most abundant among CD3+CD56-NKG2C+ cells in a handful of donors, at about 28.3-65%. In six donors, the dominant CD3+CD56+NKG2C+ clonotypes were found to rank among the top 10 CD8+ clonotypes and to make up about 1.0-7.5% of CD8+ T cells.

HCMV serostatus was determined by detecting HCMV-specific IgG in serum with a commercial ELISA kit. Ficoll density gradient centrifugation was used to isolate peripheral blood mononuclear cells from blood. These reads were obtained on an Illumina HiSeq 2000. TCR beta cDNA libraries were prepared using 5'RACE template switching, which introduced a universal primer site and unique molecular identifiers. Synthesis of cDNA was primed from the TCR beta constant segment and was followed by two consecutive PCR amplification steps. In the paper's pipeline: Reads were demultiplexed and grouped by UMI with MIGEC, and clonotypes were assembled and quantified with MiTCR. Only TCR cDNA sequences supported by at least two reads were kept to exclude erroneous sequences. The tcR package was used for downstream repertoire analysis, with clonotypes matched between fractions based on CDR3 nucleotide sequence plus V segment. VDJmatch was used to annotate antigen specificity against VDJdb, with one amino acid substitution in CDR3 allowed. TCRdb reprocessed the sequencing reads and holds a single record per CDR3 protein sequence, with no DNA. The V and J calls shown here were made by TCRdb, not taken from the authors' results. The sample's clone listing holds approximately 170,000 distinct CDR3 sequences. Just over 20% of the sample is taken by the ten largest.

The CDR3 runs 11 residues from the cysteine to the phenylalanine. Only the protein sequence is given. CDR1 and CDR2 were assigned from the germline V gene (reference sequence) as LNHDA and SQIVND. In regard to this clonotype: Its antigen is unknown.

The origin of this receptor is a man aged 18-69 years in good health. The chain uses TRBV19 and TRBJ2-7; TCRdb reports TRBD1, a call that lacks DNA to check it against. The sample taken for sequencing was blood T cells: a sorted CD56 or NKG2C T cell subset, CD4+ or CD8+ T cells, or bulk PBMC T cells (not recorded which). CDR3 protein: CASRQGGEQYF.